The TCR beta chain under discussion was sequenced for a study of blood T cell repertoires in COVID-19. Looking at the study overall: The analysed material was cDNA or gDNA that came from T cells, B-cell-depleted T cells, or PBMCs.

Some clones are missing from TCRdb's copy, which holds only in-frame ones; the method was immunoSEQ multiplex PCR. The sample carries 150,000 to 200,000 clones, approximately 82% recorded once. Germline CDR1 and CDR2: SGHNT and YYREEE (reference sequence). The ends were cut back, 4 bases at V and 0 bases at J, with 11 bases in the middle. This CDR3 spans 15 amino acids. Material: peripheral blood. The TCR was taken from an elderly woman with acute or convalescent COVID-19. V and J are TRBV5-4 and TRBJ2-1; D is ambiguous. CDR3 DNA: TGTGCCAGCAGCGCCGACAAGAGCTCCTACAATGAGCAGTTCTTC. As protein: CASSADKSSYNEQFF.